What follows are 15 T cell receptor beta chains derived from one specimen sequenced in a study of beta chain features in type 1 diabetes. Study-wide results and caveats: In all four CD4+ subsets, TCRB CDR3 length was significantly, moderately reduced in type 1 diabetes.

Their cognate antigens are unknown. Expressed TCRB transcripts were sequenced, since all the RNA that had been isolated was reverse transcribed. The repertoire was sequenced with immunoSEQ multiplex PCR; TCRdb's copy has only in-frame clones and lacks some. The data contain 600,000 or so clones, over 11% of them singletons. The sample consisted of naive CD4+ T cells from blood. These receptors were collected from a man younger than 35 with type 1 diabetes.

This clone was seen a few times. This rearrangement joins TRBV30 to TRBJ1-6; 7 positions agree with TRBD1. The CDR3 is 17 residues long. J was trimmed by 3 bases and V by 2 bases; bases with no gene match: 10. The germline V gene encodes CDR1 GTSNPN and CDR2 SVGIG (reference sequence). CDR3 nucleotides: TGTGCCTGGAGTCCTTGGGGACAGCGAAACTATAATTCACCCCTCCACTTT. Translated, it gives CAWSPWGQRNYNSPLHF. The full variable domain, in which reference TRBV30 and TRBJ1-6 provide the parts outside the CDR3, is SQTIHQWPATLVQPVGSPLSLECTVEGTSNPNLYWYRQAAGRGLQLLFYSVGIGQISSEVPQNLSASRPQDRQFILSSKKLLLSDSGFYLCAWSPWGQRNYNSPLHFGNGTRLTVT.

This clone was counted between two and nine times. The V call is TRBV29-1, the J call TRBJ1-1; TRBD1 aligns across 9 bases. The J segment lost 3 bases and the V segment lost 5 bases, leaving 22 bases of the junction unmatched. The CDR3 has 19 residues. Germline values: CDR1 SQVTM, CDR2 ANQGSEA. The CDR3 loop reads CSVQFLSAGQGGRYTEAFF. The CDR3 DNA reads TGCAGCGTTCAATTTCTCTCTGCGGGACAGGGCGGACGATACACTGAAGCTTTCTTT.

This clone appeared a few times. This chain joins TRBV15 and TRBJ2-3, with a possible D match to TRBD2 (5 bases). The V and J ends lost 5 bases and 0 bases respectively, with 12 bases between them. Germline values: CDR1 LNHNV, CDR2 YYDKDF (reference sequence). The length of the CDR3 is 15 residues. The CDR3 coding sequence is TGTGCCACCAGCTTCGGCGGGCCTAGCACAGATACGCAGTATTTT. Encoded protein: CATSFGGPSTDTQYF.

As concerns this clone: Other DNA sequences in this sample translate to the same CDR3. The gene calls are TRBV20-1 and TRBJ2-2; no firm D call. Germline lookup yields CDR1 DFQATT and CDR2 SNEGSKA (reference sequence). The ends were cut back, 6 bases at V and 5 bases at J, with 7 bases in the middle. The CDR3 totals 11 residues. The CDR3 DNA reads TGCAGTGCGGGCAGAACCGGGGAGCTGTTTTTT. Its protein is CSAGRTGELFF.

There are a few counts of this clone. The chain carries TRBV4-3 and TRBJ2-7; 9 nucleotides agree with TRBD2. With V trimmed by 0 bases and J by 4 bases, 7 bases remained unmatched. This CDR3 spans 16 amino acids. Germline CDR1 is LGHNA and CDR2 is YSLEER. In DNA, the CDR3 is TGCGCCAGCAGCCAAGATCCCAGCGGGGGGTCGTACGAGCAGTACTTC. Translation: CASSQDPSGGSYEQYF.

The genes are TRBV7-2 and TRBJ2-7, with D unresolved. The CDR3 is 12 residues long. V was clipped by 2 bases and J by 6 bases, with 8 bases between them. From germline, CDR1 is SGHTA and CDR2 FQGNSA. CDR3 sequence reads: CASSLYVGEQYF. CDR3 bases: TGTGCCAGCAGCTTATACGTCGGCGAGCAGTACTTC.

The J gene is TRBJ2-2, the V gene TRBV5-6, with D unresolved. The length of the CDR3 is 14 residues. V lost 1 base and J 5 bases, leaving 9 bases between the germline ends. CDR1 is SGHDT, CDR2 YYEEEE, per germline. The CDR3 DNA reads as TGTGCCAGCAGCTTGTGGGTGACAACCGGGGAGCTGTTTTTT. It encodes CASSLWVTTGELFF.

V usage is TRBV14 and J usage is TRBJ2-1; D remains unclear. In germline, CDR1 is SGHDN, CDR2 FVKESK. Trimming left V 5 bases short and J 6 bases short, with 14 bases between. This CDR3 has 14 amino acids. The chain's CDR3 is CASSVVWSPNEQFF. DNA of the CDR3: TGTGCCAGCAGCGTCGTTTGGAGTCCCAATGAGCAGTTCTTC.

Remarks on this clone: This specimen includes other DNA sequences encoding the same CDR3. This rearrangement joins TRBV6-6 to TRBJ2-3; a weak D match, TRBD2 (6 bases). The ends were cut back, 5 bases at V and 4 bases at J, with 10 bases in the middle. The CDR3 consists of 13 residues. The germline gives CDR1 MNHNY, CDR2 SVGAGI (reference sequence). The CDR3 protein is CASSPPGADTQYF. CDR3 nucleotides: TGTGCCAGCAGTCCCCCGGGGGCAGATACGCAGTATTTT.

Written as DNA, the CDR3 is TGTGCCAGTAGTTCAAGCTTCGGGTCCGAGCAGTACTTC. Translation gives CASSSSFGSEQYF. J is TRBJ2-7 and V is TRBV19; D gene unclear. Germline CDR1 is LNHDA and CDR2 is SQIVND (reference sequence). The V end was cut by 5 bases, the J end by 6 bases, with 14 bases between. The CDR3 has 13 residues.

This clone was counted a few times. V gene TRBV29-1 combines with J gene TRBJ2-5; 11 bases are shared with TRBD2. The CDR3 is 17 amino acids. Trimming removed 5 bases from V and 0 bases from J; junction bases left unmatched: 11. Germline-derived CDR1 and CDR2 are SQVTM and ANQGSEA. CDR3 DNA sequence: TGCAGCGTTAGGCGACTAGCGGGGCCTTCGTACCAAGAGACCCAGTACTTC. Amino acid sequence: CSVRRLAGPSYQETQYF.

V usage is TRBV20-1 and J usage is TRBJ1-1; 7 nucleotides line up with TRBD1. CDR3 length: 11 residues. V lost 3 bases to trimming and J lost 10 bases; unmatched junction nucleotides: 5. Germline CDR1 is DFQATT and CDR2 is SNEGSKA (reference sequence). The CDR3 DNA follows: TGCAGTGCTAGGAGGCAGGGGGGAGCTTTCTTT. As protein: CSARRQGGAFF.

This clone was detected only a few times. The CDR3 DNA reads TGTGCCAGCACCCCTGGGGGGGATCGGTTTCAGCCCCAGCATTTT. As protein: CASTPGGDRFQPQHF. V gene TRBV9 combines with J gene TRBJ1-5; D might be TRBD1 (5 bases). CDR1 is SGDLS and CDR2 is YYNGEE in the germline V gene. V lost 6 bases and J lost 6, with 19 bases in between. This CDR3 has 15 amino acids.

The chain is built from TRBV7-9 and TRBJ2-5; D uncertain. V shed 3 bases and J shed 1 base, with 9 bases lying between them. The CDR3 runs 14 residues. Germline CDR1 is SEHNR and CDR2 is FQNEAQ (reference sequence). Written as DNA, the CDR3 is TGTGCCAGCAGCTTTCTCAGGATCCAAGAGACCCAGTACTTC. Amino acids: CASSFLRIQETQYF.

In its sample, this clone was seen a few times. This CDR3 is CASSQDIWGRNQPQHF. CDR3 DNA: TGTGCCAGCAGCCAAGATATTTGGGGAAGGAATCAGCCCCAGCATTTT. The V and J genes are TRBV4-2 and TRBJ1-5; D ambiguous. The germline V gene has CDR1 LGHNA and CDR2 YNFKEQ. V shed 0 bases and J shed 4 bases, with 13 bases lying between them. The CDR3 covers 16 residues.